This T cell receptor beta chain emerged from a study of T cell responses to AZD1222 COVID-19 vaccine. Study-level results: Among vaccine-associated CD4 TCRs, coverage spanned spike, with dominance at 160-218 and 743-854.

Of note for this clone: What it binds is unknown.

Germline V gene data show CDR1 as SEHNR and CDR2 as FQNEAQ (reference sequence). CDR3 length: 15 residues. V was pared by 5 bases and J by 4 bases, with 17 bases between. Produced via immunoSEQ multiplex PCR; TCRdb's table is partial and in-frame only. The table has tens of thousands of clones, 65% to 85% seen once. The chain joins TRBV7-9 to TRBJ1-2, with D possibly being TRBD1 (5 bases). The receptor was derived from an adult who received the AZD1222 COVID-19 vaccine. This specimen was peripheral blood, taken 28 days after the second AZD1222 dose. The CDR3 DNA sequence: TGTGCCAGCAGCCAAGCTGGGGGGTTCCTCTATGGCTACACCTTC. As protein: CASSQAGGFLYGYTF.